This TCR beta chain was observed in a study of T-cell reconstitution after alpha-beta-depleted transplantation in children. During its preparation, the TCRbeta library received unique molecular identifiers. TCRdb independently ran MiXCR on the PCR reads; one entry per CDR3 protein. The sample lists about 400,000 distinct CDR3 sequences, 20% occurring once. In its sample, this clonotype was seen a few times. Germline V CDR1 and CDR2: LGHDT, YNNKEL (reference sequence). V gave up 3 bases and J gave up 0 bases; unmatched junction bases: 4. This CDR3 contains 16 residues. The specimen was PBMCs from the stem cell graft donor, collected from the stem cell graft. V and J are TRBV3-1 and TRBJ2-1, with TRBD2 identical over 8 bases. The receptor's source is a human donor who donated a stem cell graft to a child with acute myeloid leukemia. Here the CDR3 DNA reads TGTGCCAGCAGCCACGGTAGCGGGATCTCCTACAATGAGCAGTTCTTC. Its translation is CASSHGSGISYNEQFF.